This TCR beta chain stems from a study of long-term antiretroviral therapy in people with HIV. The run of the v3.0 immunoSEQ assay was at survey level. The table came from immunoSEQ multiplex PCR; TCRdb's copy has only in-frame clones and leaves some out. The table includes 20,000 or so clones, over 70% detected once. This clone was found once. The length of the CDR3 is 14 residues. Germline CDR1 is SNHLY and CDR2 is FYNNEI. V lost 6 bases and J 1 base, leaving 11 bases between the germline ends. The chain has TRBV2 and TRBJ2-3, with D tentatively TRBD2 (5 bases). This sample comprised unsorted PBMCs, obtained 2.9 years after starting antiretroviral therapy. The sequence was obtained from a woman in her 30s with HIV. CDR3 sequence (DNA): TGTGCCAGCAGCGCTGACTACCGCACAGATACGCAGTATTTT. Its translation is CASSADYRTDTQYF.